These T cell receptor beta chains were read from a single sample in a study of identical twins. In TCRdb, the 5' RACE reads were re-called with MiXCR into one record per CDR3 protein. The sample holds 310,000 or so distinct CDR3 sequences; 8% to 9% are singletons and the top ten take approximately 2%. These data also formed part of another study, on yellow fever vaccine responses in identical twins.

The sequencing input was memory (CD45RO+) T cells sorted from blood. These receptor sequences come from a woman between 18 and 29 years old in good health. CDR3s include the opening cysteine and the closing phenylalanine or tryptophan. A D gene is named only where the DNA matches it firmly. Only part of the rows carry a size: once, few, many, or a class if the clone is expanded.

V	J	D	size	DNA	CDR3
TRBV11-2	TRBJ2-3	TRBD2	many	TGTGCCAGCAGCTTACAACTAGCGGGCACAGATACGCAGTATTTT	CASSLQLAGTDTQYF
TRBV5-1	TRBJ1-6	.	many	TGCGCCAGCAGCGGGTATTCCAATTCACCCCTCCACTTT	CASSGYSNSPLHF
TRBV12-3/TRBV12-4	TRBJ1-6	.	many	TGTGCCAGCAGTTTGGGAGGGGTTTCACCCCTCCACTTT	CASSLGGVSPLHF
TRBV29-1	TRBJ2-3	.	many	TGCAGCGGTGCCAAGACTAGCACAGATACGCAGTATTTT	CSGAKTSTDTQYF
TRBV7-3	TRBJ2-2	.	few	TGTGCCAGCAGCTTACAGGGGGGGCTAGCAGTTAACACCGGGGAGCTGTTTTTT	CASSLQGGLAVNTGELFF
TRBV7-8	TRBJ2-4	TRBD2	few	TGTGCCAGCAGCTTAGGTAGTCTAGCGGGGGAGTACTTC	CASSLGSLAGEYF
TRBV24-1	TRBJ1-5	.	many	TGTGCCACCAGTGATCCACAGGGCGTGCCCCAGCATTTT	CATSDPQGVPQHF
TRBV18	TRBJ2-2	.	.	TGTGCCAGCTCACTAGCGGAGTCGAACACCGGGGAGCTGTTTTTT	CASSLAESNTGELFF
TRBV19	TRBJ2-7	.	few	TGTGCCAGTAGTATAACCCCTCCCGGGGGAGCCCTCTCCTACGAGCAGTACTTC	CASSITPPGGALSYEQYF
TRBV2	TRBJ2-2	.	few	TGTGCCAGCAGTTCTAGCCCGAACACCGGGGAGCTGTTTTTT	CASSSSPNTGELFF
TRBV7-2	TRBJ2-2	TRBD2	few	TGTGCCAGCAGCGGGAGAGCGGGAGACACCGGGGAGCTGTTTTTT	CASSGRAGDTGELFF
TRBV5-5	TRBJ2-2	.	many	TGTGCCAGCAGCTTGGCTGGGAACACCGGGGAGCTGTTTTTT	CASSLAGNTGELFF
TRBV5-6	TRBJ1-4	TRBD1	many	TGTGCCAGCAGCTGGTGGGGACAGAAAAATGAAAAACTGTTTTTT	CASSWWGQKNEKLFF
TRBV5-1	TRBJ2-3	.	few	TGCGCCAGCAGCTTGGCCTCTAGCACAGATACGCAGTATTTT	CASSLASSTDTQYF
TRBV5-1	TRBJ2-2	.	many	TGCGCCAGCAGCTTATCGGGGTCGAACACCGGGGAGCTGTTTTTT	CASSLSGSNTGELFF
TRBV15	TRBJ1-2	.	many	TGTGCCACCAGCCCCCTACAGGGAGGGTATGGCTACACCTTC	CATSPLQGGYGYTF
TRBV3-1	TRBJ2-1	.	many	TGTGCCAGCAGGGGCCCAGGGGGGGGAGGTATGTCCTACAATGAGCAGTTCTTC	CASRGPGGGGMSYNEQFF
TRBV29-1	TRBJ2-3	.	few	TGCAGCGCCTGGGGACCAAAGATCACAGATACGCAGTATTTT	CSAWGPKITDTQYF
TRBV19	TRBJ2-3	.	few	TGTGCCAGTAGTGAATACGGCAGGAACACAGATACGCAGTATTTT	CASSEYGRNTDTQYF
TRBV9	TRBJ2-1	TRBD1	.	TGTGCCAGCAGCGTAGGACCGGGACAGGGCTACAATGAGCAGTTCTTC	CASSVGPGQGYNEQFF
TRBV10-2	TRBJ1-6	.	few	TGCGCCAGCACCCACAGCCCGGGCGCGACGGGTTCACCCCTCCACTTT	CASTHSPGATGSPLHF
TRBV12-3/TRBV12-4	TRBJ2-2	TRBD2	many	TGTGCCAGCAGCCCAAGTGGGAGGGGCACCGGGGAGCTGTTTTTT	CASSPSGRGTGELFF
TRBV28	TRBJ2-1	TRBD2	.	TGTGCCAGCAGTCCTAGCGGGGGGGCCAATGAGCAGTTCTTC	CASSPSGGANEQFF
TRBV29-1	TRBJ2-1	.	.	TGCAGCGCCGGAAAGGGCCTAGCGTCTGATGAGCAGTTCTTC	CSAGKGLASDEQFF
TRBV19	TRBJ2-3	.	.	TGTGCCAGTAGTATCGCCAGGGGGGCCACAGATACGCAGTATTTT	CASSIARGATDTQYF
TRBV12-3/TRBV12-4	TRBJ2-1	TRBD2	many	TGTGCCAGCAGTAGATCCGGAGTAGCGGGAAAAAGCTCCTACAATGAGCAGTTCTTC	CASSRSGVAGKSSYNEQFF
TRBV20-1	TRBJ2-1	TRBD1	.	TGCAGTGCTAGAGATAGAATGAGGGGGCCCTACAATGAGCAGTTCTTC	CSARDRMRGPYNEQFF
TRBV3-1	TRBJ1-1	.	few	TGTGCCAGCAGCCAACCCGGCGGCACTGAAGCTTTCTTT	CASSQPGGTEAFF
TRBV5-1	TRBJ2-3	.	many	TGCGCCAGCAGCGTTGGGGTAGCAGATACGCAGTATTTT	CASSVGVADTQYF
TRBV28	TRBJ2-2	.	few	TGTGCCAGCAGTTTACTCTTGGGGGGGCCATCGAACACCGGGGAGCTGTTTTTT	CASSLLLGGPSNTGELFF
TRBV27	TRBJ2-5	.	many	TGTGCCAGCAGTTTATCGCCCCTTGGGATAGAGACCCAGTACTTC	CASSLSPLGIETQYF
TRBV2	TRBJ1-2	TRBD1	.	TGTGCCAGCAGTAGCATCGAGACAGGGGTTGGCTACACCTTC	CASSSIETGVGYTF
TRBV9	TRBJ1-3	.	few	TGTGCCAGCAGCGTTGACACGGGATATCGGAACACCATATATTTT	CASSVDTGYRNTIYF
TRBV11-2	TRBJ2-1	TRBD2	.	TGTGCCAGCAGCTTAATGTCCAAATTCGGGACTAGCGGAAATGAGCAGTTCTTC	CASSLMSKFGTSGNEQFF
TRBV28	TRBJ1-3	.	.	TGTGCCAGCAGCCAAGTGGGGATCTCTGGAAACACCATATATTTT	CASSQVGISGNTIYF
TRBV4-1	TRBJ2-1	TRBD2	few	TGCGCCAGCAGCCAATTCGCCGGGGGGGCCGTCACCGACAATGAGCAGTTCTTC	CASSQFAGGAVTDNEQFF
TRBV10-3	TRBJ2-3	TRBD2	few	TGTGCCGTACTAGCGGGAGGGACAGATACGCAGTATTTT	CAVLAGGTDTQYF
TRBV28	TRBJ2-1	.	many	TGTGCCAGCAGTGGGGGTACCTACAATGAGCAGTTCTTC	CASSGGTYNEQFF
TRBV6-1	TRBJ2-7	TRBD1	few	TGTGCCAGCACTCCGACAGGGGGACCCTACGAGCAGTACTTC	CASTPTGGPYEQYF